The next 23 T cell receptor beta chains were all read from a single sample in a study of cytomegalovirus exposure and HLA in healthy donors. It was with 60 Vbeta and 13 Jbeta primers that the PCR ran. Produced via immunoSEQ multiplex PCR; TCRdb's table is partial and in-frame only. This sample lists 70,000 to 100,000 clones; its ten largest clones have about 6%. Sequenced sample: PBMCs. These receptors all stem from a girl aged 10 to 17 in good health and CMV-seropositive.

The genes are TRBV28 and TRBJ1-5; tentative D call: TRBD1 (6 bases). CDR1 MDHEN and CDR2 SYDVKM come from the germline V gene. Trimming removed 3 bases from V and 2 bases from J, with 11 bases in between. CDR3 length equals 15 residues. DNA for the CDR3: TGTGCCAGCAGTTTTAGGGGGTTGGGCAATCAGCCCCAGCATTTT. Its protein product is CASSFRGLGNQPQHF.

On this clone itself: The junction departs from the called germline gene at one end, perhaps through a read error. The chain joins TRBV7-7 to TRBJ2-5, with D perhaps TRBD2 (5 bases). The CDR3 sequence is 13 residues long. Germline lookup yields CDR1 SSHAT and CDR2 FNYEAQ (reference sequence). CDR3 nucleotide sequence: TGTGCTAGCAGCTTAGGAGGAAGGGAGACCCAGTACTTC. This gives the protein CASSLGGRETQYF.

Regarding this clone: A junction boundary mismatches the germline segment, possibly from a read error. The genes are TRBV27 and TRBJ1-6, with 7 bases that match TRBD1. The CDR3 runs to 15 residues. Germline lookup yields CDR1 MNHEY and CDR2 SMNVEV (reference sequence). CDR3 DNA sequence: TGTGCCAGCAGTCGCCGACAGGGAAATAATTCACACCTCCACTTT. It codes for CASSRRQGNNSHLHF.

The chain combines TRBV11-1 with TRBJ2-7; D gene ambiguous. CDR1 and CDR2 (germline): SGHAT, FQDESV (reference sequence). V lost 1 base and J lost 3, with 7 bases in between. The CDR3 covers 13 residues. The CDR3 sequence: CASSLVQVYEQYF. Written as DNA, the CDR3 is TGTGCCAGCAGCTTAGTCCAGGTCTACGAGCAGTACTTC. Supplemented by reference TRBV11-1 and TRBJ2-7, the full variable domain reads EAEVAQSPRYKITEKSQAVAFWCDPISGHATLYWYRQILGQGPELLVQFQDESVVDDSQLPKDRFSAERLKGVDSTLKIQPAELGDSAMYLCASSLVQVYEQYFGPGTRLTVT.

The gene calls are TRBV5-6 and TRBJ2-5; D possibly corresponds to TRBD1 (5 bases). V was shortened by 4 bases and J by 5 bases, with 15 bases between the two germline ends. This CDR3 is 14 amino acids long. Germline loops: CDR1 SGHDT, CDR2 YYEEEE. In DNA form, the CDR3 reads TGTGCCAGCAGCCCGGGCAGGGCAGGCGAGACCCAGTACTTC. Residues: CASSPGRAGETQYF.

CDR3 loop: CASSKGGEKETQYF. Written as DNA, the CDR3 is TGCGCCAGCTCCAAAGGGGGGGAAAAAGAGACCCAGTACTTC. The gene calls are TRBV5-1 and TRBJ2-5; weak D call: TRBD2 (7 bases). CDR3 length equals 14 residues. Trimming cost V 7 bases and J 3 bases, with 16 bases left between them. Germline values: CDR1 SGHRS, CDR2 YFSETQ.

V usage is TRBV19 and J usage is TRBJ2-7; maybe TRBD1 (5 bases). This CDR3 has 14 residues. Germline CDR1 LNHDA, CDR2 SQIVND (reference sequence). Trimming shortened V by 1 base and J by 1 base, and 8 bases separated the two germline ends. DNA of the CDR3: TGTGCCAGTAGTATAGGACAGAATTCCTACGAGCAGTACGTC. Protein: CASSIGQNSYEQYV.

V and J are TRBV5-1 and TRBJ2-5; the match to TRBD1 covers 8 bases. Trimming cost V 0 bases and J 2 bases; bases outside gene matches: 3. This CDR3 has 15 amino acids. The germline V gene has CDR1 SGHRS and CDR2 YFSETQ. The CDR3 sequence: CASSLGTGLQETQYF. The CDR3 DNA follows: TGCGCCAGCAGCTTGGGGACAGGGCTTCAAGAGACCCAGTACTTC.

The rearrangement links TRBV7-9 to TRBJ1-4; a possible D gene is TRBD1 (6 bases). Germline V lookup: CDR1 SEHNR, CDR2 FQNEAQ (reference sequence). Trimming cost V 1 base and J 7 bases, with 10 bases left between them. The CDR3 is made up of 14 amino acids. The CDR3 loop is CASSLDGGSEKLFF. The CDR3 DNA follows: TGTGCCAGCAGCTTAGATGGGGGCTCTGAAAAACTGTTTTTT. Combining the CDR3 with reference TRBV7-9 and TRBJ1-4 gives the whole variable domain DTGVSQNPRHKITKRGQNVTFRCDPISEHNRLYWYRQTLGQGPEFLTYFQNEAQLEKSRLLSDRFSAERPKGSFSTLEIQRTEQGDSAMYLCASSLDGGSEKLFFGSGTQLSVL.

The chain joins TRBV6-1 to TRBJ1-4, with D uncertain. Germline V gene lookup returns CDR1 MNHNS and CDR2 SASEGT. The V end was cut by 3 bases, the J end by 7 bases, with 15 bases between. The CDR3 contains 15 residues. The DNA for the CDR3 is TGTGCCAGCAGTGACTTAAGCCTCCAGGTTGAAAAACTGTTTTTT. Translation gives CASSDLSLQVEKLFF.

The J gene is TRBJ2-6, the V gene TRBV7-8; TRBD1 matches 9 bases. The CDR3 is made up of 18 amino acids. With V trimmed by 4 bases and J by 1 base, 8 bases remained unmatched. Germline assignment: CDR1 SGHVS and CDR2 FQNEAQ. CDR3 sequence reads: CASSSWGQGFSGANVLTF. As DNA, the CDR3 is TGTGCCAGCAGCTCCTGGGGACAGGGATTTTCTGGGGCCAACGTCCTGACTTTC.

The V call is TRBV13, the J call TRBJ1-1; tentative D call: TRBD1 (6 bases). Germline CDR1 and CDR2: PRHDT and FYEKMQ (reference sequence). Trimming removed 6 bases at V and 7 bases at J, with 12 bases between. The CDR3 is made up of 12 amino acids. The CDR3 loop reads CASSRVGGEAFF. CDR3 nucleotide sequence: TGTGCCAGCAGTCGGGTAGGGGGTGAAGCTTTCTTT.

The chain has TRBV6-6 and TRBJ2-3; the D gene is possibly TRBD1 (5 bases). The CDR3 is made up of 16 amino acids. Trimming took 4 bases from V and 2 from J, leaving 16 bases between them. Germline V gene sequence: CDR1 MNHNY, CDR2 SVGAGI (reference sequence). As DNA, the CDR3 is TGTGCCAGCAGTTCAGGCAATGGGGCAGCCACAGATACGCAGTATTTT. This codes for CASSSGNGAATDTQYF.

CDR3 residues: CASSYGDMNTEAFF. DNA of the CDR3: TGTGCCAGCAGTTACGGAGATATGAACACTGAAGCTTTCTTT. The rearrangement uses TRBV6-6 and TRBJ1-1; D gene ambiguous. Between the trimmed V and J ends, which lost 2 bases and 0 bases, there was a span of 7 bases. The CDR3 spans 14 residues. Germline loops: CDR1 MNHNY, CDR2 SVGAGI (reference sequence).

This chain uses TRBV5-1 with TRBJ2-2; TRBD2 matches 8 bases. After removal of 0 bases from V and 7 bases from J, the junction contained 11 bases not matched to a gene. Germline-derived CDR1 and CDR2 are SGHRS and YFSETQ. This CDR3 contains 17 residues. CDR3 protein: CASSLAGLGVKGGELFF. The CDR3 DNA reads TGCGCCAGCAGCTTGGCGGGACTAGGGGTCAAAGGCGGGGAGCTGTTTTTT.

The chain has TRBV14 and TRBJ1-1; possible D gene TRBD1, 6 bases. CDR1 and CDR2 (germline): SGHDN, FVKESK. The length of the CDR3 is 15 residues. V lost 4 bases to trimming and J lost 4 bases, with 16 bases between them. CDR3 in amino acids: CASSRRQVEGTEAFF. The CDR3 DNA reads TGTGCCAGCAGCCGAAGACAGGTTGAGGGCACTGAAGCTTTCTTT.

V and J are TRBV10-3 and TRBJ1-5, with a tentative D call TRBD1 (5 bases). The V end lost 0 bases, the J end lost 6 bases, and 18 bases lay between the germline ends. Germline lookup yields CDR1 ENHRY and CDR2 SYGVKD. The CDR3 totals 17 residues. The CDR3 region has the DNA TGTGCCATCAGTGAGTCAGGCAGACGGGGGGAGGGTCAGCCCCAGCATTTT. This codes for CAISESGRRGEGQPQHF.

The chain recombines TRBV28 with TRBJ1-2, with D tentatively TRBD1 (5 bases). Trimming took 6 bases from V and 8 from J, leaving 16 bases between them. Germline CDR1 and CDR2: MDHEN and SYDVKM. There are 13 residues in the CDR3. The DNA for the CDR3 is TGTGCCAGCAGAACGGGACTTAGGGGAGGCTACACCTTC. The encoded protein is CASRTGLRGGYTF.

The chain has TRBV15 and TRBJ1-5; D call uncertain. Germline V lookup: CDR1 LNHNV, CDR2 YYDKDF (reference sequence). The V and J ends lost 0 bases and 3 bases respectively, with 12 bases between them. This CDR3 has 16 amino acids. DNA of the CDR3: TGTGCCACCAGCAGAGATAATCCAGGAATCAATCAGCCCCAGCATTTT. Its protein product is CATSRDNPGINQPQHF. Full variable domain (outside the CDR3, taken from reference TRBV15 and TRBJ1-5): DAMVIQNPRYQVTQFGKPVTLSCSQTLNHNVMYWYQQKSSQAPKLLFHYYDKDFNNEADTPDNFQSRRPNTSFCFLDIRSPGLGDTAMYLCATSRDNPGINQPQHFGDGTRLSIL.

The rearrangement links TRBV29-1 to TRBJ1-1; 8 bases are a match to TRBD1. The CDR3 sequence is 12 residues long. Trimming cost V 5 bases and J 6 bases; bases outside gene matches: 5. Germline-derived CDR1 and CDR2 are SQVTM and ANQGSEA. CDR3: CSVPTGAAEAFF. CDR3 in DNA: TGCAGCGTTCCGACAGGGGCGGCTGAAGCTTTCTTT.

V is TRBV7-9 and J is TRBJ2-7; tentative D call: TRBD1 (6 bases). Trimming pared 3 bases from V and 7 bases from J, leaving 10 bases between. The CDR3 has 12 residues. The V gene's germline CDR1 is SEHNR and CDR2 FQNEAQ (reference sequence). The CDR3 coding sequence is TGTGCCAGCAGCTTCGGACAGAGTGAGCAGTACGTC. Its translation: CASSFGQSEQYV.

The chain is built from TRBV6-5 and TRBJ2-1, with D possibly TRBD2 on 5 matching bases. The germline gives CDR1 MNHEY, CDR2 SVGAGI. The ends were cut back, 0 bases at V and 5 bases at J, with 14 bases in the middle. The CDR3 runs 16 residues. The CDR3 sequence is CASSYSTVRGNNEQFF. The CDR3 nucleotides are TGTGCCAGCAGTTACTCAACGGTGAGAGGGAACAATGAGCAGTTCTTC.

The V call is TRBV4-1, the J call TRBJ2-7; D gene unclear. Germline V lookup: CDR1 MGHRA, CDR2 YSYEKL. The CDR3 is 13 residues long. V lost 2 bases, J lost 1 base, and 6 bases lay in between. CDR3 bases: TGCGCCAGCAGCCAAAATCCATCCTACGAGCAGTACTTC. Protein sequence: CASSQNPSYEQYF.